This passage covers 27 T cell receptor beta chains from one sample sequenced in a study of tumor-infiltrating lymphocytes in primary liver carcinoma. Co-extraction of both nucleic acids (RNA and DNA) used about 17-33 mg of unsorted bulk tissue. TCR beta cDNA was reverse-transcribed from around 0.55 ug of total RNA. The reaction used a constant-region primer and ProtoScript II reverse transcriptase. ARM-PCR, slightly modified, supplied the TCR beta libraries through three nested multiplex PCR rounds. The first two PCR rounds, roughly 10 cycles each, used TRBV1-TRBV30 forward primers and a C-beta reverse primer. One entry per CDR3 protein, called by TCRdb with MiXCR from the multiplex PCR reads. The data show some 25,000 distinct CDR3 sequences, nearly 80% seen once. The sample consisted of liver tumor tissue from sampling region 3. Subset noted: tumor region T3, left-lateral pole. These receptors all stem from a man between 35 and 55 years old with primary liver carcinoma and hepatitis B virus infection.

As concerns this clonotype: The CDR3 carries no conserved terminal phenylalanine or tryptophan, so it likely arises from a read error. The chain uses TRBV12-3 or TRBV12-4 and TRBJ2-7, with 8 bases lining up with TRBD1. The J segment lost 3 bases and the V segment lost 5 bases, leaving 9 bases of the junction unmatched. This CDR3 region has 15 residues. The CDR3 sequence is CASSLGQGANYEQYL. CDR3 nucleotide sequence: TGTGCCAGCAGTCTAGGACAGGGTGCCAACTACGAGCAGTACTTA.

The V and J genes are TRBV6-9 and TRBJ1-4; D is unresolved. The CDR3 runs 8 residues. The V gene's germline CDR1 is MNHGY and CDR2 SVAAGI. The CDR3 is CAHRLLFF. Written as DNA, the CDR3 is TGTGCTCACCGGCTCCTGTTTTTT.

On this clonotype itself: Compared with germline, one end of the junction differs, possibly owing to a read error. This chain connects TRBV13 to TRBJ2-1; D is perhaps TRBD2 (6 bases). The germline gives CDR1 PRHDT, CDR2 FYEKMQ (reference sequence). CDR3 size: 14 residues. The CDR3 here is CASSLAGEYNEQLF. CDR3 nucleotide sequence: TGTGCCAGCAGCTTAGCGGGGGAGTATAATGAGCAGCTCTTC.

This clonotype has just one count. This likely comes from a read error, as the CDR3 has no conserved phenylalanine or tryptophan at its end. This chain connects TRBV5-4 to TRBJ1-1; a possible D gene is TRBD1 (6 bases). This CDR3 is built from 16 residues. The germline V gene encodes CDR1 SGHNT and CDR2 YYREEE (reference sequence). Trimming cost V 0 bases and J 4 bases, with 16 bases left between them. CDR3 DNA sequence: TGTGCCAGCAGCTTGGGTCGAGGGGGGACGAGCACTGAAGCTTTCCTT. Translating gives CASSLGRGGTSTEAFL.

Note on this clonotype: Germline is not matched at one junction end, which may reflect a read error. The chain uses TRBV10-3 and TRBJ1-5; D unclear. The CDR3 sequence is 14 residues long. Germline CDR1 reads ENHRY; CDR2 reads SYGVKD. DNA for the CDR3: TGTGCCACCAGTGAGTATGAGGGCGATCAACTCCAGCATTTT. This sequence encodes CATSEYEGDQLQHF.

This clonotype was seen only once. The chain combines TRBV12-3 or TRBV12-4 with TRBJ1-1; D is ambiguous. Between the trimmed V and J ends, which lost 6 bases and 6 bases, there was a span of 11 bases. The CDR3 has 12 residues. The CDR3 DNA is TGTGCCAGCAGGCTGGGCTACGCTGAAGCTTTCTTT. This encodes CASRLGYAEAFF.

This CDR3 reads CSGLPGQGVDEWFF. The CDR3 DNA follows: TGCAGTGGATTGCCAGGACAGGGGGTGGATGAGTGGTTCTTC. The chain couples TRBV29-1 to TRBJ2-1; the match to TRBD1 covers 10 bases. The CDR3 is 14 residues long. Germline loops: CDR1 SQVTM, CDR2 ANQGSEA.

Regarding this clonotype: The junction departs from the called germline gene at one end, perhaps through a read error. V is TRBV6-5 and J is TRBJ1-1, with D possibly being TRBD1 (5 bases). The CDR3 is 13 residues long. Germline V gene sequence: CDR1 MNHEY, CDR2 SVGAGI. The CDR3 DNA sequence: TGTACCAGCAGTTACAGGAGGTACTCTGAAGCTTTCTTT. Translating it yields CTSSYRRYSEAFF.

Concerning this clonotype: It may be a read error: a sequence one base away is much more abundant. V and J are TRBV29-1 and TRBJ2-3, with D uncertain. CDR1 is SQVTM, CDR2 ANQGSEA, per germline. The CDR3 length is 14 residues. The CDR3 DNA reads as TGCAGCGTTGAAGAAGGAGTAGGCACAGATACGAAGTATTTT. As protein: CSVEEGVGTDTKYF.

As for this clonotype: A much larger clone differs from this one at a single base, so this may be a read error. The chain uses TRBV25-1 and TRBJ2-2; 7 nucleotides line up with TRBD2. The length of the CDR3 is 15 residues. Germline CDR1 reads MGHDK; CDR2 reads SYGVNS. CDR3: CASSWLQGGTGELIF. CDR3 DNA: TGTGCCAGCAGTTGGCTGCAGGGAGGGACCGGGGAGCTGATTTTT.

The chain couples TRBV10-3 to TRBJ2-2; D remains unclear. Germline-derived CDR1 and CDR2 are ENHRY and SYGVKD. The CDR3 is 13 residues long. CDR3 sequence: CTTKRRDTGELFF. Written as DNA, the CDR3 is TGTACTACCAAGCGTAGGGACACCGGGGAGCTGTTTTTT.

This chain links TRBV10-3 with TRBJ2-2, with D possibly TRBD2 on 6 matching bases. Germline V CDR1 and CDR2: ENHRY, SYGVKD. V was shortened by 7 bases and J by 10 bases, with 13 bases between the two germline ends. The CDR3 runs to 12 residues. The CDR3: CAITEGTEELFF. In DNA form, the CDR3 reads TGTGCCATCACGGAGGGAACTGAGGAGCTGTTTTTT.

This clonotype was detected once. A read error may account for a junction end that differs from germline. The J gene is TRBJ1-6, the V gene TRBV4-1, with TRBD1 identical over 9 bases. The CDR3 extends over 16 amino acids. Germline V CDR1 and CDR2: MGHRA, YSYEKL. The CDR3 reads CASSHHPQGADSSLHF. As DNA, the CDR3 is TGCGCCAGCAGCCATCACCCACAGGGGGCGGATTCATCCCTCCATTTT.

A word on this clonotype: The junction differs from germline at one of its ends, possibly a read error. The rearrangement uses TRBV10-3 and TRBJ2-2; TRBD2 might be the D (6 bases). Germline CDR1 reads ENHRY; CDR2 reads SYGVKD. The CDR3 has 12 residues. The CDR3 spells CAITEGARELFF. The CDR3 coding sequence is TGCGCCATCACGGAGGGAGCCCGGGAGCTGTTTTTT.

The chain carries TRBV6-5 and TRBJ1-2, with D perhaps TRBD1 (6 bases). Germline V gene data show CDR1 as MNHEY and CDR2 as SVGAGI. CDR3 size: 17 residues. V lost 6 bases to trimming and J lost 1 base, with 21 bases between them. The CDR3 DNA sequence: TGTGCCAGCAGGCCCCAAGCGACAGGAGGCAATAACTATGGCTACACCTTC. Its protein product is CASRPQATGGNNYGYTF.

This clonotype was detected a few times. The conserved closing phenylalanine or tryptophan is absent in this CDR3, likely reflecting a read error. This rearrangement joins TRBV29-1 to TRBJ2-2; D may be TRBD1 (6 bases). Germline-derived CDR1 and CDR2 are SQVTM and ANQGSEA. Deletions cut 7 bases from V and 0 bases from J, with 12 bases between. The CDR3 covers 14 residues. The CDR3 bases are TGCAGCGCTGCCCGGACAGCGAACACCGGGGAGCTGTTTCTT. This encodes CSAARTANTGELFL.

With respect to this clonotype: Lacking the conserved final phenylalanine or tryptophan, this CDR3 likely reflects a read error. This rearrangement joins TRBV13 to TRBJ2-5, with D maybe TRBD2 (6 bases). Germline assignment: CDR1 PRHDT and CDR2 FYEKMQ (reference sequence). The CDR3 sequence is 16 residues long. The V gene lost 5 bases and the J gene lost 3 bases, with 19 bases spanning the gap. This CDR3 reads CASSPTLRGGEETQYL. The DNA for the CDR3 is TGTGCCAGCAGCCCTACCCTGAGAGGAGGGGAAGAGACCCAGTACCTC.

Worth noting for this clonotype: A much larger clone is a single base away; this may be a read error. The final CDR3 position lacks the conserved phenylalanine or tryptophan, pointing to a likely read error. The rearrangement links TRBV2 to TRBJ2-7; 8 bases are shared with TRBD2. V was pared by 8 bases and J by 3 bases, with 6 bases of the junction left unmatched. This CDR3 spans 13 amino acids. Per germline, CDR1 SNHLY and CDR2 FYNNEI. The CDR3 DNA reads as TGTGCCAGCGATCCGGGAGGGCTCTACGAGCAGTACTTG. As protein: CASDPGGLYEQYL.

Of note for this clonotype: Here the CDR3 omits its conserved ending phenylalanine or tryptophan, so a read error is the likely source. No DNA is shown, since the ends of the CDR3 on it are uncertain; the CDR3 is the one TCRdb lists. The rearrangement links TRBV6-1 to TRBJ2-7; the table's D call, TRBD1, has no DNA check behind it. Both ends counted, the CDR3 spans 14 residues. Germline V gene lookup returns CDR1 MNHNS and CDR2 SASEGT. The CDR3 reads CASSDGAPPYEQYL.

In its sample, this clonotype was seen a few times. One end of the junction fails to match germline, which may point to a read error. The rearrangement links TRBV5-4 to TRBJ2-7, with 8 bases aligning to TRBD2. The CDR3 runs 15 residues. Per germline, CDR1 SGHNT and CDR2 YYREEE (reference sequence). The chain's CDR3 is CASNPGLAETYEQYF. In DNA form, the CDR3 reads TGCGCCAGCAACCCTGGACTAGCCGAAACCTACGAGCAGTACTTC.

Note on this clonotype: This CDR3 fails to terminate in the conserved phenylalanine or tryptophan, so it likely reflects a read error. This chain connects TRBV6-6 to TRBJ2-5; D perhaps matches TRBD1 (6 bases). This CDR3 spans 13 amino acids. The germline gives CDR1 MNHNY, CDR2 SVGAGI (reference sequence). The CDR3 nucleotides are TGTGTCAGCAGTTACTGGCAGGGGGAGACCCAGTACATC. It translates to CVSSYWQGETQYI.

Only a few counts were recorded for this clonotype. The chain links TRBV19 to TRBJ2-1, with D perhaps TRBD2 (6 bases). CDR3 length equals 15 residues. Germline values: CDR1 LNHDA, CDR2 SQIVND (reference sequence). Trimming pared 8 bases from V and 3 bases from J, leaving 17 bases between. DNA for the CDR3: TGTGCCAGTTGTCCGGGAGATCCCCTCTACAATGAGCAGTTCTTC. Protein product: CASCPGDPLYNEQFF. Full variable domain (missing parts from reference TRBV19 and TRBJ2-1): DGGITQSPKYLFRKEGQNVTLSCEQNLNHDAMYWYRQDPGQGLRLIYYSQIVNDFQKGDIAEGYSVSREKKESFPLTVTSAQKNPTAFYLCASCPGDPLYNEQFFGPGTRLTVL.

As to this clonotype: The germline gene is not matched at one end of the junction; a read error may be the cause. The chain employs TRBV5-4 and TRBJ2-1; maybe TRBD2 (5 bases). The germline V gene encodes CDR1 SGHNT and CDR2 YYREEE (reference sequence). The CDR3 consists of 14 residues. CDR3 amino acids: CASNLEGRGGEQFF. The CDR3 DNA is TGTGCCAGCAACTTGGAAGGCAGAGGAGGAGAGCAGTTCTTC.

This clonotype was observed once. The rearrangement joins TRBV7-9 to TRBJ1-1, with D unclear. Trimming pared 6 bases from V and 13 bases from J, leaving 18 bases between. The CDR3 is made up of 12 amino acids. CDR1 and CDR2 from the germline V gene are SEHNR and FQNEAQ (reference sequence). The CDR3 coding sequence is TGTGCCAGCAGGCCGAAGGACTCTCCGGGTTTCTTT. Amino acid sequence: CASRPKDSPGFF.

The DNA for the CDR3 is TGCAGCGTACTCACCCAGGGGATGGAGACTCATTACTTC. Protein sequence: CSVLTQGMETHYF. The V gene is TRBV29-1, the J gene TRBJ2-5; a possible D gene is TRBD1 (6 bases). Germline V gives CDR1 SQVTM, CDR2 ANQGSEA. Trimming removed 6 bases at V and 14 bases at J, with 25 bases between. The CDR3 runs 13 residues.

This clonotype was detected once. Given the absence of the conserved phenylalanine or tryptophan at the CDR3 end, a read error is likely. The DNA is left out, because the CDR3 cannot be placed on it with certainty; the CDR3 is given as TCRdb lists it. This rearrangement joins TRBV11-2 to TRBJ2-5; the listed D gene, TRBD1, was not tested against the DNA. Germline CDR1 and CDR2: SGHAT and FQNNGV. The CDR3 spans 16 amino acids, including both terminal residues. CDR3 amino acids: CAISQTPGRGKETQYY.

This clonotype appeared a single time. A read error may produce the germline difference seen at one junction end. The chain uses TRBV6-6 and TRBJ2-1, with 7 bases lining up with TRBD1. This CDR3 region has 17 residues. CDR1 MNHNY and CDR2 SVGAGI come from the germline V gene (reference sequence). As DNA, the CDR3 is TGTGCCGGCAGTTACTATTGGGACAGCCCTTTTAAATATGAGCAGTTCTTC. Encoded protein: CAGSYYWDSPFKYEQFF.